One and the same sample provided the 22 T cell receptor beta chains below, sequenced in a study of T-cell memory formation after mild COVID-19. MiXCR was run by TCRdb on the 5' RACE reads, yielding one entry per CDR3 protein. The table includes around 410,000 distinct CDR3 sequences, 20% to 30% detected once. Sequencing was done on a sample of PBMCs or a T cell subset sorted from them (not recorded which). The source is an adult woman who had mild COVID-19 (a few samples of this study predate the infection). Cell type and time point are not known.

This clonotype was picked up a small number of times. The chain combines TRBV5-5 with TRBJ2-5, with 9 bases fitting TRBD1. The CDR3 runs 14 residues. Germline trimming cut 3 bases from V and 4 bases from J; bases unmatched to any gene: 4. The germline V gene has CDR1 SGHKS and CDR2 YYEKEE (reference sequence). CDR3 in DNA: TGTGCCAGCAGCTCTCCGGGACAGGGAGAGACCCAGTACTTC. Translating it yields CASSSPGQGETQYF.

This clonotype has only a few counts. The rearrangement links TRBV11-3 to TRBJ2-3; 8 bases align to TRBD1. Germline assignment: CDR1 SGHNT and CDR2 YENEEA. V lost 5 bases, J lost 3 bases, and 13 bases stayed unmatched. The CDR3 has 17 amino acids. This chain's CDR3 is CASSPTGWTGITDTQYF. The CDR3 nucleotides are TGTGCCAGCAGCCCAACCGGATGGACAGGGATAACAGATACGCAGTATTTT.

DNA for the CDR3: TGTGCCAGCAGCCCGCACTTCGGGGGGCTCACAGATACGCAGTATTTT. It codes for CASSPHFGGLTDTQYF. V and J are TRBV7-9 and TRBJ2-3, with D possibly being TRBD2 (7 bases). Germline V CDR1 and CDR2: SEHNR, FQNEAQ (reference sequence). The CDR3 sequence is 16 residues long. Trimming left V 5 bases short and J 2 bases short, with 17 bases between. The full variable domain, in which reference TRBV7-9 and TRBJ2-3 provide the parts outside the CDR3, is DTGVSQNPRHKITKRGQNVTFRCDPISEHNRLYWYRQTLGQGPEFLTYFQNEAQLEKSRLLSDRFSAERPKGSFSTLEIQRTEQGDSAMYLCASSPHFGGLTDTQYFGPGTRLTVL.

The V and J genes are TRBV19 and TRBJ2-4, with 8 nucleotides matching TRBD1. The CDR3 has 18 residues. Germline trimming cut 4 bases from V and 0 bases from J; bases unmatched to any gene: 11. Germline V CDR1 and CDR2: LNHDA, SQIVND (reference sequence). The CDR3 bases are TGTGCCAGTAGTACCCGCCCCGGACAGGGAAAAGCCAAAAACATTCAGTACTTC. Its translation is CASSTRPGQGKAKNIQYF. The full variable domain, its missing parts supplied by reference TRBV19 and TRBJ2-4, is DGGITQSPKYLFRKEGQNVTLSCEQNLNHDAMYWYRQDPGQGLRLIYYSQIVNDFQKGDIAEGYSVSREKKESFPLTVTSAQKNPTAFYLCASSTRPGQGKAKNIQYFGAGTRLSVL.

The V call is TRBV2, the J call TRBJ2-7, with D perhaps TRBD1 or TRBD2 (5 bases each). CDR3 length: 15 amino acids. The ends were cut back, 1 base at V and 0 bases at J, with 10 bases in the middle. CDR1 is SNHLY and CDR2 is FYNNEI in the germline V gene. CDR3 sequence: CASSEGGGYSYEQYF. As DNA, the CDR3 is TGTGCCAGCAGTGAAGGTGGGGGATACTCCTACGAGCAGTACTTC.

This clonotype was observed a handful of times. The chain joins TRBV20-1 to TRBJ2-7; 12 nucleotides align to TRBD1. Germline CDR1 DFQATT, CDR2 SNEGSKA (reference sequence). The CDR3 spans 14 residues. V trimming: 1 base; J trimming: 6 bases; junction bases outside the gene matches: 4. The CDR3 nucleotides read TGCAGTGCTAGAGGGGGACAGGGGGCGACCGAGCAGTACTTC. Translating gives CSARGGQGATEQYF.

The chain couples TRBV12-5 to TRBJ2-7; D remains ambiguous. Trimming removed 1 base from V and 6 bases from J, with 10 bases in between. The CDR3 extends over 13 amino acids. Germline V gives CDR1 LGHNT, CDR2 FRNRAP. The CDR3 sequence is CASGLAEIAEQYF. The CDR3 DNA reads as TGTGCTAGTGGTTTGGCAGAGATAGCCGAGCAGTACTTC.

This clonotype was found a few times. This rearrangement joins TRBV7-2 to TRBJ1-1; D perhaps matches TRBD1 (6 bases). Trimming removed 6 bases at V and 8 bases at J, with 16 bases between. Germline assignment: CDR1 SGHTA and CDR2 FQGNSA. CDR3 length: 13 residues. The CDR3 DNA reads TGTGCCAGCAGACAGGGAGTATCGAAGGAAGCTTTCTTT. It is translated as CASRQGVSKEAFF.

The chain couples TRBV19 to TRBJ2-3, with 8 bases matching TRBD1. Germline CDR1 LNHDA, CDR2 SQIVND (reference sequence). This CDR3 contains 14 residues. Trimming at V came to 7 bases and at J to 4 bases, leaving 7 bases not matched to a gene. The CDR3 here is CASKPGQESDTQYF. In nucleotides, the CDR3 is TGTGCCAGTAAACCGGGACAGGAGTCAGATACGCAGTATTTT.

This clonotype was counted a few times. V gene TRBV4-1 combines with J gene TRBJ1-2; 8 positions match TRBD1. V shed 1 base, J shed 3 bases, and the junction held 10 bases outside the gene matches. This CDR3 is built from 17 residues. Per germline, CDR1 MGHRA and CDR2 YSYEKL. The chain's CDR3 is CASSQVDRALKDYGYTF. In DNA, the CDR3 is TGCGCCAGCAGCCAAGTGGACAGGGCTTTAAAGGACTATGGCTACACCTTC.

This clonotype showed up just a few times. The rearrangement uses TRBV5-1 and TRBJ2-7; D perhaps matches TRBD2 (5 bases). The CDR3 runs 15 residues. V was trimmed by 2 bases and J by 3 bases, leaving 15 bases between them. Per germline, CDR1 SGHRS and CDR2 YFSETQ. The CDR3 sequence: CASSFNGVSHYEQYF. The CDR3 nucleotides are TGCGCCAGCAGCTTCAACGGGGTTTCCCACTACGAGCAGTACTTC. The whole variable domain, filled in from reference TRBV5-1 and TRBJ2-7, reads KAGVTQTPRYLIKTRGQQVTLSCSPISGHRSVSWYQQTPGQGLQFLFEYFSETQRNKGNFPGRFSGRQFSNSRSEMNVSTLELGDSALYLCASSFNGVSHYEQYFGPGTRLTVT.

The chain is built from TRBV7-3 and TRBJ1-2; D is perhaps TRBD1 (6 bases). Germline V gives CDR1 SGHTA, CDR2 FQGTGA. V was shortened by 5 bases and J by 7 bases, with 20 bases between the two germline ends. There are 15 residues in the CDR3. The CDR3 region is CASSISPGAAGGYTF. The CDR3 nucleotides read TGTGCCAGCAGCATAAGCCCGGGGGCAGCGGGTGGCTACACCTTC.

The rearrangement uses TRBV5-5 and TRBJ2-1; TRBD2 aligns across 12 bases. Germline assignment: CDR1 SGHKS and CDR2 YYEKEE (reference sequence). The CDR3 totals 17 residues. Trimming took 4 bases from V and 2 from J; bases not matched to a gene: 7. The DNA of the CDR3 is TGTGCCAGCAGCCTAATGACTAGCGGGAGTCCCTACAATGAGCAGTTCTTC. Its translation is CASSLMTSGSPYNEQFF.

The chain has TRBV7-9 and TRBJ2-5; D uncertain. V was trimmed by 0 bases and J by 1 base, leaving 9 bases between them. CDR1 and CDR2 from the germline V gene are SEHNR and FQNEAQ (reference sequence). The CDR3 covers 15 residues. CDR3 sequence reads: CASSLAVRFQETQYF. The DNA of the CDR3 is TGTGCCAGCAGCTTAGCCGTACGATTCCAAGAGACCCAGTACTTC.

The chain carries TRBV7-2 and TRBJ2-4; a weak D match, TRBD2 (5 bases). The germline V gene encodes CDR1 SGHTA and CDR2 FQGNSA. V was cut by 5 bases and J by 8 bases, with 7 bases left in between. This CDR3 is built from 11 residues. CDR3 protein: CASSPGDIQYF. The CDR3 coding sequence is TGTGCCAGCAGCCCCGGGGACATTCAGTACTTC.

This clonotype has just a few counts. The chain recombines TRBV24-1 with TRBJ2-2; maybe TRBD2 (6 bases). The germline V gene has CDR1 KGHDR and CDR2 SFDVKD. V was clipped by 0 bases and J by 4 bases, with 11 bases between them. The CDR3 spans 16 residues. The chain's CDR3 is CATSDLGQGLTGELFF. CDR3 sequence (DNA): TGTGCCACCAGTGATTTGGGGCAGGGACTCACCGGGGAGCTGTTTTTT.

This CDR3 reads CAISRDRPGNTIYF. The CDR3 coding sequence is TGTGCCATCAGCCGGGACAGACCTGGAAACACCATATATTTT. The gene calls are TRBV10-3 and TRBJ1-3; 7 positions match TRBD1. Germline CDR1 is ENHRY and CDR2 is SYGVKD. The CDR3 loop spans 14 amino acids. V was pared by 6 bases and J by 2 bases, with 4 bases of the junction left unmatched.

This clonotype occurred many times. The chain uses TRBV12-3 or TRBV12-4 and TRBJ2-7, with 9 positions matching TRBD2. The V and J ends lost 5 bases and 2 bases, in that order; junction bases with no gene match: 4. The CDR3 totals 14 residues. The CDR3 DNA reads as TGTGCCAGCAGTAATAGCGGGGGACCCTACGAGCAGTACTTC. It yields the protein CASSNSGGPYEQYF.

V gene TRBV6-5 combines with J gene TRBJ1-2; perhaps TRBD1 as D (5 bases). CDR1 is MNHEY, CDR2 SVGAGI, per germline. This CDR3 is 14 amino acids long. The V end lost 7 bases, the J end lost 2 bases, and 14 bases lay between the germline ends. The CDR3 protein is CASTQSWGNYGYTF. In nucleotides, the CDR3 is TGTGCCAGCACCCAGTCTTGGGGGAACTATGGCTACACCTTC.

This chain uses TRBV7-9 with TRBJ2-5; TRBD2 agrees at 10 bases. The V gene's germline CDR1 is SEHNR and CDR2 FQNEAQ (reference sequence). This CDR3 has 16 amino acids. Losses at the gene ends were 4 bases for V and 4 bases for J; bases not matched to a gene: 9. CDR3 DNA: TGTGCCAGCAGCTCGGGAACCCGACTAGCGGGAGAGACCCAGTACTTC. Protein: CASSSGTRLAGETQYF.

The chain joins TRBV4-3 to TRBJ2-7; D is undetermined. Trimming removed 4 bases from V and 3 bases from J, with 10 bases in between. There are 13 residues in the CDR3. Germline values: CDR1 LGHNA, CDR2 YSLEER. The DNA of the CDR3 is TGCGCCAGCAGCCGAGACACCCGCTACGAGCAGTACTTC. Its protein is CASSRDTRYEQYF.

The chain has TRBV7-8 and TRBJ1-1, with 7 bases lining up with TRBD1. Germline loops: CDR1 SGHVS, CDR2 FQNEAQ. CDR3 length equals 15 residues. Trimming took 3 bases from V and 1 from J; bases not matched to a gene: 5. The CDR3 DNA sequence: TGTGCCAGCAGCTTTATTCGGACAGGGAACACTGAAGCTTTCTTT. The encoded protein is CASSFIRTGNTEAFF.